What follows are 32 T cell receptor beta chains derived from one specimen sequenced in a study of PD-1 blockade in classical Hodgkin lymphoma. Sequencing used immunoSEQ multiplex PCR; TCRdb keeps in-frame clones, though not all of them. The sample holds more than 25,000 clones, around 84% seen once. No patient escaped relapse after autologous stem cell transplantation, and brentuximab vedotin exposure varied. The sequenced sample was peripheral blood mononuclear cells (PBMCs), obtained before the second cycle of nivolumab. The receptors derive from a human donor with classical Hodgkin lymphoma.

The genes are TRBV5-1 and TRBJ2-2, with 7 bases matching TRBD1. Germline V gives CDR1 SGHRS, CDR2 YFSETQ. This CDR3 has 14 amino acids. Unmatched junction bases numbered 4, after V lost 7 bases and J lost 1 base. The CDR3 DNA reads TGCGCCAGCGGAAGGACAGGGAACACCGGGGAGCTGTTTTTT. This gives the protein CASGRTGNTGELFF.

The rearrangement joins TRBV7-2 to TRBJ1-1; the D is unclear. The CDR3 loop spans 13 amino acids. Germline V lookup: CDR1 SGHTA, CDR2 FQGNSA. V lost 3 bases and J lost 7, with 12 bases in between. CDR3 region: CASSLLLEGEAFF. CDR3 bases: TGTGCCAGCAGCTTGCTGCTTGAGGGTGAAGCTTTCTTT.

The rearrangement uses TRBV30 and TRBJ1-2; the D is unclear. V lost 0 bases and J 5 bases, leaving 16 bases between the germline ends. From germline, CDR1 is GTSNPN and CDR2 SVGIG (reference sequence). CDR3 length: 15 amino acids. CDR3 DNA: TGTGCCTGGAGTGTATTACGCAGGTTGGAATATGGCTACACCTTC. Protein sequence: CAWSVLRRLEYGYTF.

The V and J genes are TRBV10-3 and TRBJ1-5; possibly TRBD1 for D (5 bases). Germline V gene lookup returns CDR1 ENHRY and CDR2 SYGVKD. This CDR3 has 13 amino acids. Between the trimmed V and J ends, which lost 4 bases and 7 bases, there was a span of 11 bases. The CDR3 region has the DNA TGTGCCATCAGTGTGGGGGAATTCCAGCCCCAGCATTTT. Translating it yields CAISVGEFQPQHF.

This clone was detected a few times. DNA for the CDR3: TGCAGCGTTGATAGACAGGGATTGGAAGCTTTCTTT. Translation: CSVDRQGLEAFF. J is TRBJ1-1 and V is TRBV29-1; 7 nucleotides line up with TRBD1. This CDR3 comprises 12 residues. V shed 3 bases and J 8 bases; nucleotides not matched to a gene: 6. The germline gives CDR1 SQVTM, CDR2 ANQGSEA.

In this sample, this clone turned up a few times. V usage is TRBV7-6 and J usage is TRBJ1-1; D call uncertain. The V and J ends lost 2 bases and 4 bases respectively, with 8 bases between them. Germline assignment: CDR1 SGHVS and CDR2 FNYEAQ. This CDR3 region has 13 residues. Here the CDR3 reads CASSLQRATEAFF. The DNA for the CDR3 is TGTGCCAGCAGCTTACAACGGGCCACTGAAGCTTTCTTT.

This rearrangement joins TRBV6-6 to TRBJ1-2; possible D gene TRBD1, 5 bases. Germline CDR1 reads MNHNY; CDR2 reads SVGAGI (reference sequence). V gave up 2 bases and J gave up 6 bases, with 13 bases separating them. CDR3 length: 14 residues. The DNA for the CDR3 is TGTGCCAGCAGTTACGGGACCGGGATGGATGGCTACACCTTC. Translating it yields CASSYGTGMDGYTF.

The chain combines TRBV6-5 with TRBJ2-5; maybe TRBD2 (7 bases). This CDR3 contains 12 residues. Trimming left V 6 bases short and J 9 bases short, with 14 bases between. The V gene's germline CDR1 is MNHEY and CDR2 SVGAGI. The CDR3 here is CASSWEGGAQYF. The CDR3 DNA sequence: TGTGCCAGCAGCTGGGAGGGGGGGGCCCAGTACTTC.

The chain uses TRBV4-2 and TRBJ1-5; D uncertain. Germline CDR1 reads LGHNA; CDR2 reads YNFKEQ. CDR3 size: 15 residues. V dropped 4 bases and J dropped 0 bases, with 10 bases sitting between them. CDR3 sequence reads: CASSRYGDSNQPQHF. DNA for the CDR3: TGTGCCAGCAGCCGATACGGGGATAGCAATCAGCCCCAGCATTTT.

With respect to this clone: Other DNA sequences in this specimen translate into the identical CDR3. The chain links TRBV7-9 to TRBJ2-7; the D gene could be TRBD1 or TRBD2 (5 bases each). Germline V gives CDR1 SEHNR, CDR2 FQNEAQ (reference sequence). The V end lost 5 bases, the J end lost 6 bases, and 11 bases lay between the germline ends. The CDR3 contains 12 residues. In nucleotides, the CDR3 is TGTGCCAGCAGCCTGGGGACGGGCGAGCAGTACTTC. This sequence encodes CASSLGTGEQYF.

The CDR3 sequence is CAISAVVGVQETQYF. The CDR3 DNA is TGTGCCATCAGTGCCGTAGTGGGGGTCCAAGAGACCCAGTACTTC. The gene calls are TRBV10-3 and TRBJ2-5; either TRBD1 or TRBD2 may fit D (5 bases each). Germline V gives CDR1 ENHRY, CDR2 SYGVKD. Trimming took off 4 bases at V and 1 base at J, with 13 bases between the two ends. This CDR3 has 15 residues.

V gene TRBV6-1 combines with J gene TRBJ1-5; no firm D call. The CDR3 runs 14 residues. Germline-derived CDR1 and CDR2 are MNHNS and SASEGT. Trimming took off 8 bases at V and 4 bases at J, with 15 bases between the two ends. The chain's CDR3 is CASVVVIENQPQHF. In nucleotides, the CDR3 is TGTGCCAGCGTCGTAGTTATCGAGAATCAGCCCCAGCATTTT.

CDR3 DNA: TGTGCCAGCAGCTCTTCGGGGGTTGGTCTCTCACCCCTCCACTTT. Its protein is CASSSSGVGLSPLHF. The V gene is TRBV5-8, the J gene TRBJ1-6, with D perhaps matching TRBD1 (5 bases). This CDR3 has 15 amino acids. Germline lookup yields CDR1 SGHTS and CDR2 YDEGEE. V was pared by 3 bases and J by 10 bases, with 17 bases between.

This clone has more than one count but fewer than ten. The genes are TRBV7-2 and TRBJ2-1, with D maybe TRBD1 (6 bases). The length of the CDR3 is 15 residues. Per the germline V gene, CDR1 is SGHTA and CDR2 is FQGNSA. V was shortened by 5 bases and J by 1 base, with 12 bases between the two germline ends. CDR3 in amino acids: CASSKGQLSYNEQFF. CDR3 bases: TGTGCCAGCAGCAAAGGACAGCTTTCCTACAATGAGCAGTTCTTC.

The chain joins TRBV6-5 to TRBJ2-5; D remains unclear. Trimming took off 4 bases at V and 7 bases at J, with 19 bases between the two ends. CDR1 MNHEY and CDR2 SVGAGI come from the germline V gene. The CDR3 extends over 15 amino acids. Written as DNA, the CDR3 is TGTGCCAGCAGTTCCAGCCCCGCCCTCGGGTGGACCCAGTACTTC. This encodes CASSSSPALGWTQYF.

This clone was seen more than once but under ten times. The J gene is TRBJ1-6, the V gene TRBV19; TRBD1 matches 8 bases. The V and J ends lost 5 bases and 9 bases, in that order; junction bases with no gene match: 6. CDR1 is LNHDA and CDR2 is SQIVND in the germline V gene (reference sequence). The CDR3 totals 14 residues. DNA for the CDR3: TGTGCCAGTAGTGTGGACAGGGTATCTTCACCCCTCCACTTT. Residues: CASSVDRVSSPLHF.

V is TRBV19 and J is TRBJ1-1, with D hard to call. Germline V gene lookup returns CDR1 LNHDA and CDR2 SQIVND (reference sequence). V was shortened by 11 bases and J by 1 base, with 14 bases between the two germline ends. CDR3 length: 13 amino acids. CDR3 nucleotide sequence: TGTGCCTCTCAACCCGGGAAGAACACTGAAGCTTTCTTT. Its protein product is CASQPGKNTEAFF.

This clone appeared once. The rearrangement links TRBV29-1 to TRBJ2-1, with 9 bases aligning to TRBD2. Germline trimming cut 1 base from V and 0 bases from J; bases unmatched to any gene: 4. CDR3 size: 16 residues. CDR1 SQVTM and CDR2 ANQGSEA come from the germline V gene. CDR3 bases: TGCAGCGTTGAAGGAGCGGGGGGTCTCTCCTACAATGAGCAGTTCTTC. This codes for CSVEGAGGLSYNEQFF.

By frequency in the sample, this clone is medium-sized. J is TRBJ2-2 and V is TRBV28; 7 bases line up with TRBD2. V dropped 6 bases and J dropped 6; count of bases not matched to a gene: 7. Germline loops: CDR1 MDHEN, CDR2 SYDVKM. This CDR3 region has 14 residues. The CDR3 DNA sequence: TGTGCCAGCAGCCAAACTAGCGCCTCCGGGGAGCTGTTTTTT. Its protein product is CASSQTSASGELFF.

This clone was counted a single time. The chain links TRBV9 to TRBJ2-2; 12 bases are shared with TRBD2. V shed 3 bases, J shed 3 bases, and the junction held 9 bases outside the gene matches. Germline-derived CDR1 and CDR2 are SGDLS and YYNGEE. The CDR3 runs to 18 residues. In nucleotides, the CDR3 is TGTGCCAGCAGCGCTACTAGCGGGGGGTTGTCGTACACCGGGGAGCTGTTTTTT. Translated, it gives CASSATSGGLSYTGELFF.

J is TRBJ1-2 and V is TRBV18; 9 positions match TRBD1. The V gene's germline CDR1 is KGHSH and CDR2 LQKENI. Trimming cost V 1 base and J 7 bases; bases outside gene matches: 10. The CDR3 sequence is 16 residues long. The CDR3: CASSPQAGQGYRGYTF. For the CDR3, the DNA is TGTGCCAGCTCACCACAAGCCGGACAGGGGTATCGTGGCTACACCTTC.

Comments on this clone: Other DNA variants within this sample encode the same CDR3. The chain has TRBV5-1 and TRBJ2-1; D not resolved. This CDR3 comprises 15 residues. Per the germline V gene, CDR1 is SGHRS and CDR2 is YFSETQ. The V end was cut by 0 bases, the J end by 0 bases, with 7 bases between. CDR3: CASSLEASSYNEQFF. CDR3 DNA sequence: TGCGCCAGCAGCTTGGAAGCTAGCTCCTACAATGAGCAGTTCTTC.

This chain links TRBV7-9 with TRBJ1-5; D remains unclear. Germline CDR1 reads SEHNR; CDR2 reads FQNEAQ (reference sequence). This CDR3 contains 15 residues. Trimming took off 2 bases at V and 7 bases at J, with 15 bases between the two ends. The CDR3 DNA sequence: TGTGCCAGCAGCTTACAGACGGGCGCAGAGCAGCCCCAGCATTTT. It is translated as CASSLQTGAEQPQHF.

The chain uses TRBV6-5 and TRBJ2-1; the D gene is possibly TRBD2 (6 bases). The CDR3 runs to 13 residues. Deletions cut 4 bases from V and 4 bases from J, with 8 bases between. CDR1 is MNHEY, CDR2 SVGAGI, per germline. CDR3 nucleotide sequence: TGTGCCAGCAGTTCCGGGAGTTACAATGAGCAGTTCTTC. Translation gives CASSSGSYNEQFF.

Remarks on this clone: A junction boundary mismatches the germline segment, possibly from a read error. V and J are TRBV7-2 and TRBJ2-6; D assignment may be TRBD1 or TRBD2 (5 bases each). This CDR3 is 16 amino acids long. The germline V gene encodes CDR1 SGHTA and CDR2 FQGNSA. CDR3 sequence reads: CASSPYEGSGANVLTF. CDR3 DNA: TGCGCCAGCAGCCCTTACGAGGGGAGTGGGGCCAACGTCCTGACTTTC.

The V call is TRBV29-1, the J call TRBJ2-3; TRBD2 might be the D (6 bases). The CDR3 consists of 14 residues. V was clipped by 5 bases and J by 0 bases, with 12 bases between them. Looked up from germline, CDR1 is SQVTM and CDR2 is ANQGSEA. The CDR3 DNA sequence: TGCAGCGTTAGTAGCGGTGGAAGCACAGATACGCAGTATTTT. This encodes CSVSSGGSTDTQYF.

The chain couples TRBV30 to TRBJ2-1; unclear D gene. The CDR3 length is 13 residues. Germline assignment: CDR1 GTSNPN and CDR2 SVGIG (reference sequence). V lost 3 bases to trimming and J lost 0 bases, with 6 bases between them. The DNA of the CDR3 is TGTGCCTGGAGCATAGTCTCCTACAATGAGCAGTTCTTC. Protein: CAWSIVSYNEQFF. Full variable domain (outside the CDR3, taken from reference TRBV30 and TRBJ2-1): SQTIHQWPATLVQPVGSPLSLECTVEGTSNPNLYWYRQAAGRGLQLLFYSVGIGQISSEVPQNLSASRPQDRQFILSSKKLLLSDSGFYLCAWSIVSYNEQFFGPGTRLTVL.

The rearrangement uses TRBV18 and TRBJ2-1; D uncertain. Germline assignment: CDR1 KGHSH and CDR2 LQKENI. V lost 3 bases, J lost 0 bases, and 12 bases lay in between. There are 16 residues in the CDR3. CDR3 sequence (DNA): TGTGCCAGCTCACCGAAAGACACCGGCTCCTACAATGAGCAGTTCTTC. The encoded protein is CASSPKDTGSYNEQFF.

This chain joins TRBV7-2 and TRBJ1-4; D not certain. Per the germline V gene, CDR1 is SGHTA and CDR2 is FQGNSA. The length of the CDR3 is 14 residues. Trimming pared 5 bases from V and 5 bases from J, leaving 12 bases between. In DNA, the CDR3 is TGTGCCAGCAGCCGAGCTTCTCTGAATGAAAAACTGTTTTTT. This gives the protein CASSRASLNEKLFF.

The chain combines TRBV6-5 with TRBJ1-5, with TRBD1 identical over 7 bases. This CDR3 comprises 14 residues. Germline V CDR1 and CDR2: MNHEY, SVGAGI. V dropped 5 bases and J dropped 4; count of bases not matched to a gene: 5. The CDR3, as DNA: TGTGCCAGCAGTCGGGACAGCAGGAATCAGCCCCAGCATTTT. Translation gives CASSRDSRNQPQHF.

This clone was seen once. This chain's CDR3 is CASSLNGLLYGYTF. CDR3 nucleotide sequence: TGCGCCAGCAGCTTGAATGGTTTGCTCTATGGCTACACCTTC. The rearrangement links TRBV5-1 to TRBJ1-2; D ambiguous. The CDR3 runs 14 residues. From germline, CDR1 is SGHRS and CDR2 YFSETQ. The V and J ends lost 1 base and 4 bases respectively, with 11 bases between them.

This chain links TRBV7-8 with TRBJ2-5; 10 bases match TRBD2. J lost 4 bases, V lost 1 base, and 3 bases had no gene match. Per germline, CDR1 SGHVS and CDR2 FQNEAQ. The CDR3 extends over 15 amino acids. CDR3 nucleotide sequence: TGTGCCAGCAGCTTAGGGACTAGCGGTCGAGAGACCCAGTACTTC. As protein: CASSLGTSGRETQYF.